Presented here are 19 T cell receptor beta chains from one specimen sequenced in a study of cytomegalovirus exposure and HLA in healthy donors. The primer mix had 60 Vbeta and 13 Jbeta primers. TCRdb keeps only in-frame clones here, not all; method: immunoSEQ multiplex PCR. The sample lists over 200,000 clones, around 73% occurring once. The specimen was PBMCs. These receptors all come from a male donor in good health and CMV-seronegative.

This clone was counted once. This chain joins TRBV5-4 and TRBJ1-6, with TRBD1 matching over 9 bases. CDR1 SGHNT and CDR2 YYREEE come from the germline V gene (reference sequence). Trimming cost V 1 base and J 6 bases; bases outside gene matches: 2. CDR3 length: 15 residues. The CDR3 bases are TGTGCCAGCAGCTTGACAGGGGGCCGTAATTCACCCCTCCACTTT. Translation: CASSLTGGRNSPLHF.

This rearrangement joins TRBV11-2 to TRBJ2-7, with D tentatively TRBD1 (5 bases). Germline V CDR1 and CDR2: SGHAT, FQNNGV. V was trimmed by 8 bases and J by 0 bases, leaving 11 bases between them. The CDR3 spans 13 residues. The CDR3 sequence is CASGNRSSYEQYF. In DNA form, the CDR3 reads TGTGCCAGCGGAAACAGGAGCTCCTACGAGCAGTACTTC.

This rearrangement joins TRBV28 to TRBJ2-3, with TRBD1 identical over 9 bases. This CDR3 is 17 amino acids long. The trim removed 6 bases at V and 0 bases at J, leaving 10 bases unmatched. The germline CDR1 and CDR2 sequences are MDHEN and SYDVKM. DNA of the CDR3: TGTGCCAGCAGGAAACCCCTTGGACAGGGGAGCACAGATACGCAGTATTTT. It specifies CASRKPLGQGSTDTQYF.

The chain joins TRBV5-5 to TRBJ1-1, with 7 bases aligning to TRBD1. The CDR3 extends over 15 amino acids. Trimming at V came to 4 bases and at J to 2 bases, leaving 8 bases not matched to a gene. Germline-derived CDR1 and CDR2 are SGHKS and YYEKEE (reference sequence). The CDR3 loop is CASSPETGLNTEAFF. For the CDR3, the DNA is TGTGCCAGCAGCCCAGAGACAGGGCTTAACACTGAAGCTTTCTTT.

This chain uses TRBV28 with TRBJ2-7; TRBD2 matches at 10 bases. Germline assignment: CDR1 MDHEN and CDR2 SYDVKM. The CDR3 runs 19 residues. V was pared by 3 bases and J by 5 bases, with 19 bases of the junction left unmatched. The CDR3 nucleotides read TGTGCCAGCAGTTTTTCCCCGGCTAGCGGGAGTCCCATTCCCCACGAGCAGTACTTC. This translates into CASSFSPASGSPIPHEQYF. Drawing the rest from reference TRBV28 and TRBJ2-7, the complete variable domain is DVKVTQSSRYLVKRTGEKVFLECVQDMDHENMFWYRQDPGLGLRLIYFSYDVKMKEKGDIPEGYSVSREKKERFSLILESASTNQTSMYLCASSFSPASGSPIPHEQYFGPGTRLTVT.

This chain connects TRBV12-5 to TRBJ1-1; the match to TRBD1 covers 8 bases. CDR1 is LGHNT, CDR2 FRNRAP, per germline. The CDR3 length is 11 residues. Unmatched junction bases numbered 3, after V lost 5 bases and J lost 10 bases. This CDR3 reads CASGPGTGAFF. In DNA form, the CDR3 reads TGTGCTAGTGGTCCAGGGACAGGAGCTTTCTTT.

The gene calls are TRBV14 and TRBJ2-3; 8 bases are shared with TRBD2. J was trimmed by 5 bases and V by 1 base; bases with no gene match: 11. CDR1 and CDR2 from the germline V gene are SGHDN and FVKESK. This CDR3 is built from 17 residues. The CDR3 DNA is TGTGCCAGCAGCCAAGGGATCCAGCGGGAGTATGTAGATACGCAGTATTTT. This translates into CASSQGIQREYVDTQYF. The complete variable domain, with remaining parts taken from reference TRBV14 and TRBJ2-3, reads EAGVTQFPSHSVIEKGQTVTLRCDPISGHDNLYWYRRVMGKEIKFLLHFVKESKQDESGMPNNRFLAERTGGTYSTLKVQPAELEDSGVYFCASSQGIQREYVDTQYFGPGTRLTVL.

The chain combines TRBV2 with TRBJ2-1, with a possible D match to TRBD1 (7 bases). The V end lost 0 bases, the J end lost 3 bases, and 12 bases lay between the germline ends. The CDR3 sequence is 16 residues long. From germline, CDR1 is SNHLY and CDR2 FYNNEI. CDR3 DNA: TGTGCCAGCAGTGAAGCAGGGCAGGGGGGCTACAATGAGCAGTTCTTC. This encodes CASSEAGQGGYNEQFF.

Details on this clone: The sample carries other DNA sequences with the same CDR3. The genes are TRBV9 and TRBJ2-5; 10 bases align to TRBD2. V was pared by 1 base and J by 3 bases, with 3 bases of the junction left unmatched. The CDR3 length is 15 residues. Germline assignment: CDR1 SGDLS and CDR2 YYNGEE. Written as DNA, the CDR3 is TGTGCCAGCAGCGTATCCAGCGGGAGGGAAGAGACCCAGTACTTC. Translated: CASSVSSGREETQYF.

The chain joins TRBV2 to TRBJ2-6, with D maybe TRBD1 (7 bases). Germline assignment: CDR1 SNHLY and CDR2 FYNNEI. The CDR3 runs 17 residues. V was shortened by 6 bases and J by 3 bases, with 18 bases between the two germline ends. The CDR3 is CASREGQLSFGANVLTF. The CDR3 DNA reads as TGTGCCAGCAGGGAGGGACAGCTTAGTTTTGGGGCCAACGTCCTGACTTTC. Supplemented by reference TRBV2 and TRBJ2-6, the full variable domain reads EPEVTQTPSHQVTQMGQEVILRCVPISNHLYFYWYRQILGQKVEFLVSFYNNEISEKSEIFDDQFSVERPDGSNFTLKIRSTKLEDSAMYFCASREGQLSFGANVLTFGAGSRLTVL.

This rearrangement joins TRBV5-5 to TRBJ2-3; 8 bases agree with TRBD1. Germline values: CDR1 SGHKS, CDR2 YYEKEE (reference sequence). With 4 bases clipped from V and 1 base from J, the junction kept 8 bases outside the gene matches. The CDR3 length is 16 residues. The CDR3 protein is CASSRHMGQGTDTQYF. The CDR3 DNA is TGTGCCAGCAGCCGTCATATGGGACAGGGCACAGATACGCAGTATTTT.

This clone was counted only a few times. The chain couples TRBV2 to TRBJ2-5; TRBD1 agrees at 9 bases. The junction had 8 bases not matched to a gene; V was cut back by 6 bases and J by 6 bases. This CDR3 region has 14 residues. Germline V lookup: CDR1 SNHLY, CDR2 FYNNEI. The CDR3 loop is CASRTGQGGKTQYF. DNA of the CDR3: TGTGCCAGCAGGACGGGACAGGGCGGGAAGACCCAGTACTTC.

This clone was counted only a few times. The rearrangement uses TRBV28 and TRBJ1-5; TRBD1 matches 9 bases. V shed 6 bases, J shed 3 bases, and the junction held 9 bases outside the gene matches. The CDR3 has 16 amino acids. Germline CDR1 MDHEN, CDR2 SYDVKM. This CDR3 is CASRGDRALNNQPQHF. The CDR3 bases are TGTGCCAGCAGGGGGGACAGGGCCCTTAACAATCAGCCCCAGCATTTT. Combining the CDR3 with reference TRBV28 and TRBJ1-5 gives the whole variable domain DVKVTQSSRYLVKRTGEKVFLECVQDMDHENMFWYRQDPGLGLRLIYFSYDVKMKEKGDIPEGYSVSREKKERFSLILESASTNQTSMYLCASRGDRALNNQPQHFGDGTRLSIL.

The genes are TRBV9 and TRBJ2-1; TRBD1 matches 9 bases. The CDR3 is 15 residues long. The ends lost 4 bases at V and 4 bases at J; junction bases unmatched: 6. Germline V gives CDR1 SGDLS, CDR2 YYNGEE. The CDR3 loop is CASSPGQGSYNEQFF. CDR3 coding DNA: TGTGCCAGCAGCCCAGGACAGGGGTCTTACAATGAGCAGTTCTTC.

The V gene is TRBV28, the J gene TRBJ2-1; 7 nucleotides agree with TRBD2. Germline V gene sequence: CDR1 MDHEN, CDR2 SYDVKM. V trimming: 2 bases; J trimming: 2 bases; junction bases outside the gene matches: 6. The CDR3 is made up of 16 amino acids. CDR3 loop: CASSLGWEGAYNEQFF. In DNA form, the CDR3 reads TGTGCCAGCAGTTTAGGGTGGGAGGGCGCCTACAATGAGCAGTTCTTC.

CDR3 sequence reads: CASSQALSVYEQFF. The DNA of the CDR3 is TGTGCCAGCAGCCAAGCTCTTAGCGTTTATGAGCAGTTCTTC. The genes are TRBV4-2 and TRBJ2-1, with TRBD2 as a possible D gene (5 bases). Trimming removed 1 base from V and 8 bases from J, with 12 bases in between. Per germline, CDR1 LGHNA and CDR2 YNFKEQ. This CDR3 spans 14 amino acids.

As for this clone: One junction end disagrees with the germline gene, perhaps due to a read error. The rearrangement joins TRBV28 to TRBJ2-7, with 13 bases identical to TRBD2. The CDR3 is 14 amino acids. The germline gives CDR1 MDHEN, CDR2 SYDVKM. Here the CDR3 reads CASSRTSGSYEQCF. Here the CDR3 DNA reads TGTGCCAGCAGCAGGACTAGCGGGAGCTACGAGCAGTGCTTC.

This clone was observed a handful of times. This same CDR3 is encoded by further DNA sequences in the sample. The chain recombines TRBV18 with TRBJ2-3; D not resolved. The germline V gene encodes CDR1 KGHSH and CDR2 LQKENI. Trimming removed 4 bases from V and 0 bases from J, with 2 bases in between. This CDR3 is 12 amino acids long. The CDR3 DNA is TGTGCCAGCTCACTAAGCACAGATACGCAGTATTTT. Translation: CASSLSTDTQYF.

This rearrangement joins TRBV18 to TRBJ1-4; D uncertain. This CDR3 contains 13 residues. Germline CDR1 KGHSH, CDR2 LQKENI. The germline V and J ends were trimmed by 3 bases and 4 bases, with 6 bases remaining between them. The CDR3 loop is CASSPNFNEKLFF. CDR3 in DNA: TGTGCCAGCTCACCCAATTTTAATGAAAAACTGTTTTTT.